The 26 T cell receptor beta chains in this list originate from one sample, sequenced in a study of response to subunit inactivated influenza vaccine. TCRdb passed the RT-PCR reads through MiXCR, listing each CDR3 protein once. The sample includes more than 700,000 distinct CDR3 sequences, 20% to 25% seen only once; the top ten take roughly 10%. The sample here was PBMCs from blood, taken more than 4 days after vaccination. Source of these receptors: a middle-aged man who received an inactivated influenza vaccine.

In this sample, this clonotype turned up many times. V is TRBV5-1 and J is TRBJ2-7; D might be TRBD2 (5 bases). The CDR3 spans 15 residues. Germline V gene sequence: CDR1 SGHRS, CDR2 YFSETQ. Trimming cost V 0 bases and J 4 bases, with 14 bases left between them. The CDR3 DNA follows: TGCGCCAGCAGCTTGGCGGTCCAACCGGGGTACGAGCAGTACTTC. As protein: CASSLAVQPGYEQYF.

This clonotype has a count of ten or more. This chain joins TRBV5-6 and TRBJ1-5; the match to TRBD1 covers 10 bases. Germline V gives CDR1 SGHDT, CDR2 YYEEEE. This CDR3 has 15 residues. After removal of 2 bases from V and 7 bases from J, the junction contained 6 bases not matched to a gene. The CDR3 spells CASSFRGQGIQPQHF. The CDR3 coding sequence is TGTGCCAGCAGCTTTCGGGGACAGGGGATCCAGCCCCAGCATTTT.

This clonotype was detected a few times. V is TRBV6-6 and J is TRBJ2-7; the match to TRBD1 covers 7 bases. J gave up 7 bases and V 6 bases, and 9 bases lay outside the gene matches. The CDR3 has 13 residues. CDR1 MNHNY and CDR2 SVGAGI come from the germline V gene (reference sequence). The CDR3 sequence is CASSPVQGVEQYF. CDR3 bases: TGTGCCAGCAGCCCAGTTCAGGGGGTGGAGCAGTACTTC.

This clonotype was detected a few times. The chain has TRBV7-9 and TRBJ2-3; D ambiguous. The CDR3 is 15 amino acids. The ends were cut back, 1 base at V and 2 bases at J, with 10 bases in the middle. The germline V gene has CDR1 SEHNR and CDR2 FQNEAQ (reference sequence). CDR3 amino acids: CASSLVEKPTDTQYF. The CDR3 DNA follows: TGTGCCAGCAGCTTAGTGGAAAAACCCACAGATACGCAGTATTTT.

The J gene is TRBJ2-1, the V gene TRBV29-1; D uncertain. The CDR3 runs to 13 residues. Per germline, CDR1 SQVTM and CDR2 ANQGSEA. The germline V and J ends were trimmed by 6 bases and 2 bases, with 11 bases remaining between them. The CDR3 DNA is TGCAGCGTACTTTCAGTAGCCTACAATGAGCAGTTCTTC. Amino acid sequence: CSVLSVAYNEQFF.

This clonotype has just a few counts. The gene calls are TRBV28 and TRBJ2-2; 10 bases map to TRBD2. The V segment lost 3 bases and the J segment 3 bases; nucleotides outside the gene matches: 1. The CDR3 covers 15 residues. Germline loops: CDR1 MDHEN, CDR2 SYDVKM. The CDR3, as DNA: TGTGCCAGCAGTTTTCTAGCGGGAGACACCGGGGAGCTGTTTTTT. It is translated as CASSFLAGDTGELFF.

The chain joins TRBV6-5 to TRBJ2-2; D is unclear. Germline V lookup: CDR1 MNHEY, CDR2 SVGAGI. Trimming pared 6 bases from V and 5 bases from J, leaving 7 bases between. This CDR3 spans 12 amino acids. CDR3 sequence reads: CASRIHTGELFF. CDR3 in DNA: TGTGCCAGCAGGATACATACCGGGGAGCTGTTTTTT.

V is TRBV20-1 and J is TRBJ1-6, with 8 bases identical to TRBD1. J lost 6 bases, V lost 3 bases, and 4 bases had no gene match. The CDR3 loop spans 14 amino acids. The germline V gene encodes CDR1 DFQATT and CDR2 SNEGSKA (reference sequence). The CDR3 coding sequence is TGCAGTGCTAGGCAGGGACAGGTTAATTCACCCCTCCACTTT. The encoded protein is CSARQGQVNSPLHF.

A word on this clonotype: No conserved phenylalanine or tryptophan is present at the end of the CDR3, so a read error is the likely explanation. The DNA is omitted, as the CDR3 cannot be located on it reliably, and the CDR3 follows TCRdb's listing. The gene calls are TRBV7-9 and TRBJ2-7; the D call TRBD1 from the table was never checked on the DNA. The germline V gene has CDR1 SEHNR and CDR2 FQNEAQ (reference sequence). The CDR3 has 12 residues if both end residues are counted. This CDR3 reads CASSLEGRDRVL.

This clonotype has just a few counts. The chain combines TRBV20-1 with TRBJ1-5; possibly TRBD1 for D (6 bases). The CDR3 runs 14 residues. Germline V CDR1 and CDR2: DFQATT, SNEGSKA (reference sequence). Trimming stripped 6 bases from V and 3 bases from J, with 15 bases between. DNA for the CDR3: TGCAGTGCCCAAGGGGGACACCTCAATCAGCCCCAGCATTTT. Its translation: CSAQGGHLNQPQHF.

This clonotype was detected a few times. The rearrangement uses TRBV20-1 and TRBJ1-6; TRBD1 matches 7 bases. V dropped 5 bases and J dropped 6; count of bases not matched to a gene: 7. This CDR3 has 14 amino acids. CDR1 DFQATT and CDR2 SNEGSKA come from the germline V gene (reference sequence). In DNA form, the CDR3 reads TGCAGTGCTTATAAGACAGGGACTAATTCACCCCTCCACTTT. Its protein is CSAYKTGTNSPLHF.

This chain links TRBV6-2 or TRBV6-3 with TRBJ2-7, with D perhaps TRBD1 or TRBD2 (5 bases each). This CDR3 is built from 15 residues. The germline V gene encodes CDR1 MNHEY and CDR2 SVGEGT. Trimming pared 2 bases from V and 6 bases from J, leaving 17 bases between. The CDR3 nucleotides are TGTGCCAGCAGTTACACTCCCCGGGACCCCATCGAGCAGTACTTC. It codes for CASSYTPRDPIEQYF.

This clonotype has ten or more counts. This chain uses TRBV7-9 with TRBJ1-2; 8 bases are a match to TRBD1. V was clipped by 4 bases and J by 5 bases; unmatched bases: 21. CDR3 length equals 19 residues. Looked up from germline, CDR1 is SEHNR and CDR2 is FQNEAQ (reference sequence). In DNA form, the CDR3 reads TGTGCCAGCAGCTCCAGCAACCCCCGCACCGGGACAGGAACTTATGGCTACACCTTC. This encodes CASSSSNPRTGTGTYGYTF.

This clonotype was seen only once. V and J are TRBV5-6 and TRBJ2-1; 7 bases align to TRBD1. V was pared by 0 bases and J by 8 bases, with 5 bases of the junction left unmatched. The CDR3 totals 14 residues. Per the germline V gene, CDR1 is SGHDT and CDR2 is YYEEEE. The CDR3 region is CASSLAGTVHEQFF. The CDR3, as DNA: TGTGCCAGCAGCTTGGCGGGGACAGTCCATGAGCAGTTCTTC.

This clonotype was seen at least ten times. This chain connects TRBV29-1 to TRBJ2-5; D is possibly TRBD1 or TRBD2 (5 bases each). Per the germline V gene, CDR1 is SQVTM and CDR2 is ANQGSEA. V was clipped by 6 bases and J by 5 bases, with 16 bases between them. The length of the CDR3 is 13 residues. The DNA of the CDR3 is TGCAGCGTCAATCGGAATTGGGGGGAGACCCAGTACTTC. Translated, it gives CSVNRNWGETQYF.

In this sample, this clonotype turned up a few times. The CDR3 region is CSAGLVNTDTQYF. CDR3 DNA sequence: TGCAGTGCTGGACTAGTAAACACAGATACGCAGTATTTT. The chain joins TRBV20-1 to TRBJ2-3; 7 bases line up with TRBD2. Germline CDR1 and CDR2: DFQATT and SNEGSKA (reference sequence). The V segment lost 5 bases and the J segment 2 bases; nucleotides outside the gene matches: 4. This CDR3 spans 13 amino acids.

This clonotype has at least ten counts. This chain joins TRBV20-1 and TRBJ2-4; 8 bases fit TRBD1. Germline CDR1 reads DFQATT; CDR2 reads SNEGSKA (reference sequence). CDR3 length: 15 amino acids. Trimming took 1 base from V and 2 from J; bases not matched to a gene: 4. The CDR3 reads CSARATGVTKNIQYF. The CDR3 DNA reads TGCAGTGCTAGAGCGACAGGGGTAACCAAAAACATTCAGTACTTC.

This clonotype turned up a few times. The rearrangement joins TRBV20-1 to TRBJ2-5; 13 bases map to TRBD2. V trimming: 6 bases; J trimming: 4 bases; junction bases outside the gene matches: 8. From germline, CDR1 is DFQATT and CDR2 SNEGSKA (reference sequence). The CDR3 has 15 amino acids. CDR3 nucleotides: TGCAGTGCCCAGACTAGCGGGAGGTTGAGAGAGACCCAGTACTTC. Protein sequence: CSAQTSGRLRETQYF.

The J gene is TRBJ2-1, the V gene TRBV4-1; possibly TRBD2 for D (5 bases). Germline V gene data show CDR1 as MGHRA and CDR2 as YSYEKL. The CDR3 loop spans 15 amino acids. V was pared by 2 bases and J by 6 bases, with 14 bases between. In DNA, the CDR3 is TGCGCCAGCAGCCAAACTAGGGAACCAACCAATGAGCAGTTCTTC. It yields the protein CASSQTREPTNEQFF.

This clonotype was observed a few times. The chain couples TRBV7-2 to TRBJ2-5; D may be TRBD1 (5 bases). Looked up from germline, CDR1 is SGHTA and CDR2 is FQGNSA. The CDR3 has 15 residues. Trimming left V 1 base short and J 5 bases short, with 14 bases between. The CDR3, as DNA: TGTGCCAGCAGCTTAGTCCCAGGGAAAAGCGAGACCCAGTACTTC. It encodes CASSLVPGKSETQYF. Supplemented by reference TRBV7-2 and TRBJ2-5, the full variable domain reads GAGVSQSPSNKVTEKGKDVELRCDPISGHTALYWYRQSLGQGLEFLIYFQGNSAPDKSGLPSDRFSAERTGGSVSTLTIQRTQQEDSAVYLCASSLVPGKSETQYFGPGTRLLVL.

This chain connects TRBV7-3 to TRBJ2-1, with D perhaps given as TRBD1 or TRBD2 (5 bases each). The CDR3 length is 13 residues. Trimming took 5 bases from V and 10 from J, leaving 15 bases between them. Germline values: CDR1 SGHTA, CDR2 FQGTGA. The DNA for the CDR3 is TGTGCCAGCAGCGTCCCCGGGACCGGGGAGCAGTTCTTC. Translated, it gives CASSVPGTGEQFF.

This clonotype was recorded a few times. The V gene is TRBV20-1, the J gene TRBJ2-7; 12 bases fit TRBD2. CDR1 DFQATT and CDR2 SNEGSKA come from the germline V gene (reference sequence). This CDR3 has 15 residues. V dropped 4 bases and J dropped 0; count of bases not matched to a gene: 4. CDR3 sequence (DNA): TGCAGTGCTAAGGGACTAGCGGGCAGCTCCTACGAGCAGTACTTC. Its protein is CSAKGLAGSSYEQYF.

This clonotype was picked up a small number of times. The CDR3 bases are TGTGCCAGCAGCCCCTCCAGGGGCGAGCAGTTCTTC. Translated, it gives CASSPSRGEQFF. The rearrangement links TRBV7-2 to TRBJ2-1; D perhaps matches TRBD1 (6 bases). The V end was cut by 5 bases, the J end by 10 bases, with 12 bases between. CDR3 length: 12 residues. The germline V gene encodes CDR1 SGHTA and CDR2 FQGNSA.

This clonotype was picked up a small number of times. This chain uses TRBV12-3 or TRBV12-4 with TRBJ2-7, with 7 bases fitting TRBD1. The CDR3 runs to 17 residues. The V gene end was trimmed by 2 bases and the J gene end by 2 bases; junction bases not matched to a gene: 12. CDR3 DNA sequence: TGTGCCAGCAGTTTAAAGGGGGCGGGTTCCACAACCTACGAGCAGTACTTC. Residues: CASSLKGAGSTTYEQYF.

This clonotype was seen a handful of times. The chain employs TRBV4-1 and TRBJ2-1; 8 bases map to TRBD1. The CDR3 length is 16 residues. Unmatched junction bases numbered 9, after V lost 2 bases and J lost 6 bases. Germline CDR1 is MGHRA and CDR2 is YSYEKL. The CDR3 loop reads CASSQPTGTGINEQFF. The CDR3 nucleotides are TGCGCCAGCAGCCAACCTACCGGGACAGGCATCAATGAGCAGTTCTTC.

This clonotype was picked up a small number of times. The chain has TRBV6-1 and TRBJ2-1, with a possible D match to TRBD1 (6 bases). Per germline, CDR1 MNHNS and CDR2 SASEGT. The CDR3 extends over 15 amino acids. Trimming left V 7 bases short and J 12 bases short, with 25 bases between. CDR3: CASTLSQGAGNRQFF. In DNA form, the CDR3 reads TGTGCCAGCACCCTTTCACAGGGTGCGGGTAATCGGCAGTTCTTC.